These T cell receptor beta chains were read from a single sample in a study of beta chain features in type 1 diabetes. TCRdb keeps only in-frame clones here, not all; method: immunoSEQ multiplex PCR. The sample has about 150,000 clones; roughly an eighth are singletons. The sequenced sample consisted of central memory CD4+ T cells from blood. These receptors came from a man younger than 35 with type 1 diabetes. Both conserved end residues are part of each CDR3. The D gene is left open where the match is weak. Expanded clones get a size class; other rows say once, few or many, or leave the size out.

abundance	v_gene	j_gene	d_gene	CDR3nt	CDR3aa
few	TRBV7-9	TRBJ1-2	.	TGTGCCAGCAGCTTAGACATCAGGGAAAGCGATGGCTACACCTTC	CASSLDIRESDGYTF
few	TRBV4-3	TRBJ2-3	.	TGCGCCAGCAGTGGATGGGAAGATACGCAGTATTTT	CASSGWEDTQYF
.	TRBV11-2	TRBJ1-1	TRBD1	TGTGCCAGCAGCTCCGACAGGGGAACTGAAGCTTTCTTT	CASSSDRGTEAFF
.	TRBV5-6	TRBJ1-3	.	TGTGCCAGCAGCCGAGACAGCTCTGGAAACACCATATATTTT	CASSRDSSGNTIYF
.	TRBV5-1	TRBJ2-1	TRBD1	TGCGCCAGCAGTCCCGGACAGGGGGCGGATGAGCAGTTCTTC	CASSPGQGADEQFF
many	TRBV10-3	TRBJ1-2	.	TGTGCCATCAGTGAAGGGGCAAGGGGCAACTATGGCTACACCTTC	CAISEGARGNYGYTF
few	TRBV6-5	TRBJ2-7	.	TGTGCCAGCCAGGGCCCAGCCTACGAGCAGTACTTC	CASQGPAYEQYF
.	TRBV5-6	TRBJ2-1	TRBD2	TGTGCCAGCAGCTCCCCGACTAGCGGGGATCTTTTCTACAATGAGCAGTTCTTC	CASSSPTSGDLFYNEQFF
.	TRBV5-4	TRBJ1-5	.	TGTGCCAGCAGCCAAGAAGGGCAGCCTGATCAGCCCCAGCATTTT	CASSQEGQPDQPQHF
few	TRBV27	TRBJ1-5	.	TGTGCCAGCAGTTTAAGGCGGGATAGCAATCAGCCCCAGCATTTT	CASSLRRDSNQPQHF
.	TRBV2	TRBJ1-2	.	TGTGCCAGCAGCGGACAGACGCCTTTATATGGCTACACCTTC	CASSGQTPLYGYTF
.	TRBV30	TRBJ2-7	.	TGTGCCTGGAGTGCGTCCCACAGCCTCAGCTCCTACGAGCAGTACTTC	CAWSASHSLSSYEQYF
few	TRBV30	TRBJ1-2	TRBD1	TGTGCCTGGACCATGACAGGGTATGCAGGTGGCTACACCTTC	CAWTMTGYAGGYTF
.	TRBV6-5	TRBJ2-7	TRBD1	TGTGCCAGCAGCGACGGAGGGACAGGATCGTACGAGCAGTACTTC	CASSDGGTGSYEQYF
few	TRBV7-7	TRBJ2-2	.	TGTGCTAGCAGCCTCGGGACTGACACCGGGGAGCTGTTTTTT	CASSLGTDTGELFF
many	TRBV13	TRBJ2-7	.	TGTGCCAGCAGCCCTCCCCGAGGCGAGCAGTACTTC	CASSPPRGEQYF